The 23 T cell receptor beta chains below all came from one sample that was sequenced in a study of T cell repertoires in cytomegalovirus infection. Each CDR3 protein is one row after TCRdb ran MiXCR on the reads. Here the sample spans some 300,000 distinct CDR3 sequences, 17% being singletons. Sample: PBMCs. Receptors originate from a human donor in good health (CMV status not recorded). Some clones in this sample may be carry-over from other donors' samples.

The chain has TRBV6-2 or TRBV6-3 and TRBJ1-5; 8 positions agree with TRBD1. J was trimmed by 9 bases and V by 0 bases; bases with no gene match: 4. This CDR3 comprises 14 residues. Germline CDR1 and CDR2: MNHEY and SVGEGT. The CDR3, as DNA: TGTGCCAGCAGTTACTCGGCAGGGGGCAGGCCCCAGCATTTT. This codes for CASSYSAGGRPQHF.

This clonotype was observed at least ten times. The V gene is TRBV2, the J gene TRBJ1-1; a weak D match, TRBD1 (6 bases). The CDR3 is 17 amino acids. Trimming took 2 bases from V and 3 from J, leaving 19 bases between them. Germline CDR1 is SNHLY and CDR2 is FYNNEI. This CDR3 reads CASSEIAPGAGDTEAFF. As DNA, the CDR3 is TGTGCCAGCAGTGAAATAGCCCCAGGGGCCGGGGACACTGAAGCTTTCTTT.

This clonotype was detected ten times or more. The CDR3, as DNA: TGTGCCAGCAGCTTAGAGCTGGGTACAGATACGCAGTATTTT. Translating it yields CASSLELGTDTQYF. The chain uses TRBV7-9 and TRBJ2-3; D unresolved. Germline loops: CDR1 SEHNR, CDR2 FQNEAQ (reference sequence). The CDR3 extends over 14 amino acids. V shed 1 base and J shed 3 bases, with 8 bases lying between them. The full variable domain, in which reference TRBV7-9 and TRBJ2-3 provide the parts outside the CDR3, is DTGVSQNPRHKITKRGQNVTFRCDPISEHNRLYWYRQTLGQGPEFLTYFQNEAQLEKSRLLSDRFSAERPKGSFSTLEIQRTEQGDSAMYLCASSLELGTDTQYFGPGTRLTVL.

In its sample, this clonotype was seen many times. The genes are TRBV11-2 and TRBJ2-5; 7 bases agree with TRBD1. The trim removed 3 bases at V and 2 bases at J, leaving 3 bases unmatched. This CDR3 has 14 residues. Germline assignment: CDR1 SGHAT and CDR2 FQNNGV. In DNA form, the CDR3 reads TGTGCCAGCAGCTTCCCCAGGGGGCAAGAGACCCAGTACTTC. Amino acid sequence: CASSFPRGQETQYF. Using reference TRBV11-2 and TRBJ2-5 for the parts outside the CDR3, the full variable domain is EAGVAQSPRYKIIEKRQSVAFWCNPISGHATLYWYQQILGQGPKLLIQFQNNGVVDDSQLPKDRFSAERLKGVDSTLKIQPAKLEDSAVYLCASSFPRGQETQYFGPGTRLLVL.

This clonotype was picked up a small number of times. The rearrangement links TRBV5-1 to TRBJ2-2; 11 nucleotides line up with TRBD2. There are 19 residues in the CDR3. J was trimmed by 4 bases and V by 1 base; bases with no gene match: 12. Germline loops: CDR1 SGHRS, CDR2 YFSETQ. The CDR3 protein is CASSLPAGRGTSGTGELFF. CDR3 sequence (DNA): TGCGCCAGCAGCTTGCCGGCAGGGCGCGGGACTAGCGGCACCGGGGAGCTGTTTTTT. The whole variable domain, filled in from reference TRBV5-1 and TRBJ2-2, reads KAGVTQTPRYLIKTRGQQVTLSCSPISGHRSVSWYQQTPGQGLQFLFEYFSETQRNKGNFPGRFSGRQFSNSRSEMNVSTLELGDSALYLCASSLPAGRGTSGTGELFFGEGSRLTVL.

This clonotype has a handful of counts. The chain combines TRBV7-2 with TRBJ1-4, with D perhaps matching TRBD1 (6 bases). Per the germline V gene, CDR1 is SGHTA and CDR2 is FQGNSA. V gave up 8 bases and J gave up 5 bases, with 15 bases separating them. The CDR3 consists of 14 residues. The CDR3 spells CASGTQGRNEKLFF. CDR3 in DNA: TGTGCCAGCGGGACCCAGGGGAGGAATGAAAAACTGTTTTTT. The full variable domain, its missing parts supplied by reference TRBV7-2 and TRBJ1-4, is GAGVSQSPSNKVTEKGKDVELRCDPISGHTALYWYRQSLGQGLEFLIYFQGNSAPDKSGLPSDRFSAERTGGSVSTLTIQRTQQEDSAVYLCASGTQGRNEKLFFGSGTQLSVL.

This rearrangement joins TRBV6-2 or TRBV6-3 to TRBJ2-7; D unresolved. In germline, CDR1 is MNHEY, CDR2 SVGEGT. The CDR3 has 13 amino acids. V gave up 2 bases and J gave up 2 bases, with 7 bases separating them. Here the CDR3 DNA reads TGTGCCAGCAGTTACGGCACTACCTACGAGCAGTACTTC. Translation: CASSYGTTYEQYF.

This sequence joins TRBV12-3 or TRBV12-4 and TRBJ1-1; D may be TRBD1 (5 bases). The CDR3 has 13 residues. V gave up 2 bases and J gave up 9 bases, with 13 bases separating them. Here the CDR3 reads CASSLRLLGQAFF. CDR3 DNA sequence: TGTGCCAGCAGTTTACGACTTTTGGGGCAAGCTTTCTTT.

Remarks on this clonotype: At one of its ends the junction is not consistent with the germline gene, which may arise from a read error. The chain links TRBV20-1 to TRBJ1-3, with D possibly TRBD1 on 6 matching bases. The CDR3 covers 12 residues. Germline V lookup: CDR1 DFQATT, CDR2 SNEGSKA (reference sequence). In DNA, the CDR3 is TGCAGTGCTACACAGGGTGGAAACACCGTATATTTT. Protein product: CSATQGGNTVYF.

This clonotype occurred once. One base away lies a much larger clone, so this may be a sequencing read error. The chain links TRBV4-1 to TRBJ2-5, with D uncertain. The CDR3 length is 15 residues. Germline lookup yields CDR1 MGHRA and CDR2 YSYEKL. This CDR3 reads CASSQDWLDQENQYF. The CDR3 nucleotides are TGCGCCAGCAGCCAAGATTGGCTGGATCAAGAGAACCAGTACTTC.

The gene calls are TRBV7-3 and TRBJ2-1; 7 nucleotides align to TRBD2. CDR3 length: 19 amino acids. Germline V gene lookup returns CDR1 SGHTA and CDR2 FQGTGA. Trimming removed 0 bases from V and 0 bases from J; junction bases left unmatched: 11. CDR3 DNA: TGTGCCAGCAGCTTAACGCATGGGCTAGCGGAAAGCTCCTACAATGAGCAGTTCTTC. The encoded protein is CASSLTHGLAESSYNEQFF. The full variable domain, its missing parts supplied by reference TRBV7-3 and TRBJ2-1, is GAGVSQTPSNKVTEKGKYVELRCDPISGHTALYWYRQSLGQGPEFLIYFQGTGAADDSGLPNDRFFAVRPEGSVSTLKIQRTERGDSAVYLCASSLTHGLAESSYNEQFFGPGTRLTVL.

CDR3 coding DNA: TGCGCCAGCAGCCAAGAAGTTCAGTTTTGGGCCGGGACAGAGAATCAGCCCCAGCATTTT. It is translated as CASSQEVQFWAGTENQPQHF. The chain combines TRBV4-3 with TRBJ1-5; the match to TRBD1 covers 7 bases. The J segment lost 4 bases and the V segment lost 0 bases, leaving 18 bases of the junction unmatched. The V gene's germline CDR1 is LGHNA and CDR2 YSLEER. This CDR3 contains 20 residues.

This clonotype has a count of ten or more. The chain uses TRBV25-1 and TRBJ2-3; TRBD2 matches at 10 bases. The CDR3 has 18 amino acids. The J segment lost 2 bases and the V segment lost 1 base, leaving 9 bases of the junction unmatched. The germline V gene has CDR1 MGHDK and CDR2 SYGVNS. CDR3 protein: CASSEFFNLAGDTDTQYF. CDR3 coding DNA: TGTGCCAGCAGTGAATTCTTTAATCTAGCGGGGGACACAGATACGCAGTATTTT.

This clonotype was recorded many times. The chain has TRBV28 and TRBJ1-4, with D unclear. The CDR3 runs 13 residues. The V and J ends lost 6 bases and 8 bases respectively, with 13 bases between them. Per germline, CDR1 MDHEN and CDR2 SYDVKM. The CDR3 DNA follows: TGTGCCAGCAGCTCCTGGGGTCTCGAAAAACTGTTTTTT. The encoded protein is CASSSWGLEKLFF.

The chain couples TRBV27 to TRBJ2-2, with D possibly matching TRBD1 (5 bases). Germline V gives CDR1 MNHEY, CDR2 SMNVEV (reference sequence). This CDR3 comprises 15 residues. V lost 8 bases and J lost 2, with 15 bases in between. For the CDR3, the DNA is TGTGCCAGCGCGACCCTTGGGGCCAACACCGGGGAGCTGTTTTTT. It encodes CASATLGANTGELFF.

This clonotype was observed a few times. This sequence joins TRBV10-3 and TRBJ2-3; D possibly corresponds to TRBD2 (7 bases). V was shortened by 6 bases and J by 3 bases, with 19 bases between the two germline ends. Germline V gives CDR1 ENHRY, CDR2 SYGVKD. This CDR3 has 16 residues. For the CDR3, the DNA is TGTGCCATCAGGAAGGGGGGGGCGGTCGGGACAGATACGCAGTATTTT. It is translated as CAIRKGGAVGTDTQYF.

The chain uses TRBV7-9 and TRBJ1-4; TRBD1 aligns across 8 bases. V lost 10 bases and J lost 2; bases outside the gene matches: 6. Germline CDR1 is SEHNR and CDR2 is FQNEAQ (reference sequence). CDR3 length: 14 residues. For the CDR3, the DNA is TGTGCCACAGGGGGCGATGGGACTAATGAAAAACTGTTTTTT. This codes for CATGGDGTNEKLFF.

V gene TRBV7-9 combines with J gene TRBJ2-2, with 8 bases aligning to TRBD1. The junction had 1 base not matched to a gene; V was cut back by 3 bases and J by 4 bases. This CDR3 region has 14 residues. CDR1 is SEHNR and CDR2 is FQNEAQ in the germline V gene (reference sequence). CDR3 protein: CASSLTGVTGELFF. The CDR3 nucleotides read TGTGCCAGCAGCTTGACAGGGGTCACCGGGGAGCTGTTTTTT. The full variable domain, with the rest looked up from reference TRBV7-9 and TRBJ2-2, is DTGVSQNPRHKITKRGQNVTFRCDPISEHNRLYWYRQTLGQGPEFLTYFQNEAQLEKSRLLSDRFSAERPKGSFSTLEIQRTEQGDSAMYLCASSLTGVTGELFFGEGSRLTVL.

The rearrangement joins TRBV2 to TRBJ2-5; unclear D gene. The germline V and J ends were trimmed by 6 bases and 2 bases, with 13 bases remaining between them. This CDR3 is 14 amino acids long. Germline V gene sequence: CDR1 SNHLY, CDR2 FYNNEI. The CDR3 sequence: CASRDGIPQETQYF. The CDR3 DNA follows: TGTGCCAGCAGGGACGGAATACCTCAAGAGACCCAGTACTTC.

There are a few counts of this clonotype. The chain combines TRBV6-1 with TRBJ1-1, with 7 bases that match TRBD1. The CDR3 is 15 residues long. The germline V gene encodes CDR1 MNHNS and CDR2 SASEGT. Germline trimming cut 0 bases from V and 6 bases from J; bases unmatched to any gene: 7. CDR3 region: CASSEAEEGAAEAFF. CDR3 nucleotides: TGTGCCAGCAGTGAAGCAGAAGAGGGGGCGGCTGAAGCTTTCTTT.

This clonotype has at least ten counts. This rearrangement joins TRBV10-3 to TRBJ2-5; D may correspond to TRBD1 or TRBD2 (5 bases each). This CDR3 region has 15 residues. V gave up 5 bases and J gave up 4 bases, with 17 bases separating them. Germline-derived CDR1 and CDR2 are ENHRY and SYGVKD. The CDR3 region has the DNA TGTGCCATCAGTCATTCCAAAGGGACGGGAGAGACCCAGTACTTC. Amino acids: CAISHSKGTGETQYF.

The CDR3 region has the DNA TGTGCCAGCAGTGAGTGGCGTTATCAGCCCCAGCATTTT. It is translated as CASSEWRYQPQHF. The chain links TRBV6-1 to TRBJ1-5, with unresolved D. CDR3 size: 13 residues. The germline V and J ends were trimmed by 3 bases and 5 bases, with 8 bases remaining between them. Germline V lookup: CDR1 MNHNS, CDR2 SASEGT.

This clonotype appeared a few times. This sequence joins TRBV19 and TRBJ1-5; TRBD1 aligns across 7 bases. The J segment lost 3 bases and the V segment lost 4 bases, leaving 6 bases of the junction unmatched. This CDR3 contains 15 residues. Germline V gives CDR1 LNHDA, CDR2 SQIVND (reference sequence). In DNA, the CDR3 is TGTGCCAGTAGTAGACCGGGACAGCCCAATCAGCCCCAGCATTTT. Protein product: CASSRPGQPNQPQHF.